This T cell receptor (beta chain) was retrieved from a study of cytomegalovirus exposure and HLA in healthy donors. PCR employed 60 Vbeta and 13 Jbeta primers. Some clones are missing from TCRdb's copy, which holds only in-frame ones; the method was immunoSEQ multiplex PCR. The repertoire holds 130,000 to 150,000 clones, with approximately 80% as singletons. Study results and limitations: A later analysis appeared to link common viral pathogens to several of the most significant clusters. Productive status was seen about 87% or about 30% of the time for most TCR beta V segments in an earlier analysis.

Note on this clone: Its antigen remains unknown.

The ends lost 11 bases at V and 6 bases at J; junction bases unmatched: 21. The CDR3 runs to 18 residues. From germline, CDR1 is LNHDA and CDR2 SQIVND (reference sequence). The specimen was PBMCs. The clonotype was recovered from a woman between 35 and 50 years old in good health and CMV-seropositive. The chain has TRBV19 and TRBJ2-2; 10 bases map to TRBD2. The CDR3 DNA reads TGTGCCCTCGGGGGAGCGGGAGGGCCCGGGTTGAATGCCGGGGAGCTGTTTTTT. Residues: CALGGAGGPGLNAGELFF. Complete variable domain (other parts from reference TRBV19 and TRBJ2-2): DGGITQSPKYLFRKEGQNVTLSCEQNLNHDAMYWYRQDPGQGLRLIYYSQIVNDFQKGDIAEGYSVSREKKESFPLTVTSAQKNPTAFYLCALGGAGGPGLNAGELFFGEGSRLTVL.